Below, 6 T cell receptor beta chains from the same sample are listed, as sequenced in a study of blood T cell repertoires in COVID-19. This table comes from immunoSEQ multiplex PCR, and its TCRdb copy is limited to in-frame clones, with some not included. The sample yields about 350,000 clones, roughly 87% seen once. The sequenced sample consisted of PBMCs or T cells enriched from blood (not recorded which). All receptors derive from a young woman who had recovered from COVID-19.

This clone appeared a few times. This rearrangement joins TRBV7-6 to TRBJ2-1, with 10 bases fitting TRBD2. Germline CDR1 SGHVS, CDR2 FNYEAQ. CDR3 length: 15 residues. V was clipped by 6 bases and J by 10 bases; unmatched bases: 12. The CDR3 loop reads CASSQIAGGGGEQFF. For the CDR3, the DNA is TGTGCCAGCAGTCAAATAGCGGGGGGCGGAGGGGAGCAGTTCTTC.

J is TRBJ2-5 and V is TRBV30; 11 bases fit TRBD2. The CDR3 loop spans 15 amino acids. Germline CDR1 GTSNPN, CDR2 SVGIG (reference sequence). The junction had 5 bases not matched to a gene; V was cut back by 0 bases and J by 5 bases. DNA for the CDR3: TGTGCCTGGAGTGTATTTAGCGGGGGGGGTGAGACCCAGTACTTC. Protein sequence: CAWSVFSGGGETQYF.

The chain employs TRBV7-2 and TRBJ1-2, with 8 bases aligning to TRBD1. Germline V gives CDR1 SGHTA, CDR2 FQGNSA. J lost 11 bases, V lost 1 base, and 15 bases had no gene match. The CDR3 runs 16 residues. CDR3 nucleotide sequence: TGTGCCAGCAGCTTAGATGGACAGGGCTATGGAGGAGGTTACACCTTC. Its protein product is CASSLDGQGYGGGYTF.

V is TRBV6-1 and J is TRBJ2-7; 8 positions match TRBD1. The CDR3 covers 16 residues. The V gene end was trimmed by 1 base and the J gene end by 1 base; junction bases not matched to a gene: 6. CDR1 is MNHNS, CDR2 SASEGT, per germline. CDR3 coding DNA: TGTGCCAGCAGTGAAGTTGAACAGGGGGGTTCCTACGAGCAGTACTTC. Its protein product is CASSEVEQGGSYEQYF.

V gene TRBV2 combines with J gene TRBJ2-3; 9 bases match TRBD2. Per the germline V gene, CDR1 is SNHLY and CDR2 is FYNNEI. The J segment lost 3 bases and the V segment lost 6 bases, leaving 10 bases of the junction unmatched. The CDR3 runs 16 residues. CDR3 residues: CASRATGTSRTDTQYF. CDR3 DNA sequence: TGTGCCAGCAGGGCCACGGGGACTAGCAGAACAGATACGCAGTATTTT.

This clone was seen only once. The CDR3 nucleotides read TGTGCCAGCAGACTCCAGGGCTCTGGAAACACCATATATTTT. This sequence encodes CASRLQGSGNTIYF. V gene TRBV6-6 combines with J gene TRBJ1-3, with TRBD1 as a possible D gene (5 bases). Germline V gives CDR1 MNHNY, CDR2 SVGAGI (reference sequence). The CDR3 is made up of 14 amino acids. Deletions cut 6 bases from V and 0 bases from J, with 9 bases between.